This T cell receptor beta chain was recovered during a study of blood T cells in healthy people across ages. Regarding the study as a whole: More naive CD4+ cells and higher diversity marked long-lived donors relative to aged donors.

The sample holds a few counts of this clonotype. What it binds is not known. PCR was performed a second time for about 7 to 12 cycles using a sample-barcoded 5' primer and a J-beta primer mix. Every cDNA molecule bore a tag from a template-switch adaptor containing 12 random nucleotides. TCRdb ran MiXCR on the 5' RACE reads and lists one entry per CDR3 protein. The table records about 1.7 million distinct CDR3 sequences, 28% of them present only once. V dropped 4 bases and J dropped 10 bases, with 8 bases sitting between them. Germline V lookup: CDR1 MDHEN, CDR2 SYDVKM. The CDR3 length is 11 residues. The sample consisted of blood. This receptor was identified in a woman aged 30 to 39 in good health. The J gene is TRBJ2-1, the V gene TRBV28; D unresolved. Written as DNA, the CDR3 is TGTGCCAGCAGTTACGATATGGAGCAGTTCTTC. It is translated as CASSYDMEQFF.